The entry below describes one T cell receptor (beta chain). The length of the CDR3 is 12 residues. V was clipped by 5 bases and J by 5 bases; unmatched bases: 4. Germline lookup yields CDR1 DFQATT and CDR2 SNEGSKA (reference sequence). An amount of RNA that ranged from roughly 0.45 to 1 ug was reverse transcribed with random hexamers. Via MiXCR, TCRdb re-called the immunoSEQ multiplex PCR reads, giving one row per CDR3 protein. The sample yields 200,000 or so distinct CDR3 sequences, 90% to 95% seen once. These data belong to a study of CD8 T cells in Susac syndrome. V and J are TRBV20-1 and TRBJ2-5; 8 bases map to TRBD2. This TCR was recovered from a human donor with multiple sclerosis. What was sequenced was CD4+ T cells from PBMCs. CDR3 DNA sequence: TGCAGTGCTCGGGGGACTAGGGAGACCCAGTACTTC. This encodes CSARGTRETQYF.